The source of this T cell receptor beta chain is a study of T cells in women clearing cervical HPV infection. Study-level points and caveats: Richness differences could reflect unmeasured T-cell content per sample. CIN3+ cases had significantly higher TCR repertoire richness than controls, but evenness did not differ.

A word on this clone: No antigen is known for it. The read is 3 residues too short to cover the CDR3 end, so that end is filled in from the germline J gene.

Using immunoSEQ multiplex PCR, the repertoire was profiled, and TCRdb retains in-frame clones only, with some absent. The table for this sample gives 39,000 or so clones. Dot-blot hybridization genotyped cervical HPV amplified with MY09/MY11 PCR. Germline V lookup: CDR1 KGHSH, CDR2 LQKENI. The CDR3 runs 15 residues. The sample taken for sequencing was blood buffy coat. The sequence was obtained from a woman aged 18-70 years with a cervical HPV16 infection that either progressed to CIN3+ or cleared (not recorded which). The rearrangement joins TRBV18 to TRBJ2-2, with D maybe TRBD2 (5 bases). Here the CDR3 reads CASSPQWETNEKLFF. The sequenced CDR3 bases are TGTGCCAGCTCACCACAGTGGGAGACTAATGAAAAG.